This TCR beta chain derives from a study of blood T cell repertoires in COVID-19. About the research overall: In each case, the material was cDNA or gDNA derived from T cells, B-cell-depleted T cells, or PBMCs.

Authors' methods: Using reference gene primer amplification, nucleated cell counts were estimated. TCRdb's copy holds only in-frame clones and misses some; the assay was immunoSEQ multiplex PCR. The V and J calls and the clone size are those of that table, but D and trimming were determined from the DNA. The repertoire consists of 70,000 or so clones, with about nine tenths occurring once and the leading ten covering approximately 10%. The germline V gene has CDR1 SGHRS and CDR2 YFSETQ. The CDR3 runs to 16 residues. V was trimmed by 0 bases and J by 5 bases, leaving 18 bases between them. V usage is TRBV5-1 and J usage is TRBJ2-7, with a possible D match to TRBD1 (7 bases). This sequence originates from a woman aged 18-29 years with acute or convalescent COVID-19. Sequencing input: peripheral blood. CDR3 nucleotides: TGCGCCAGCAGCTTGGGGGGCGGGACAGTGTCAAACGAGCAGTACTTC. Its protein is CASSLGGGTVSNEQYF.